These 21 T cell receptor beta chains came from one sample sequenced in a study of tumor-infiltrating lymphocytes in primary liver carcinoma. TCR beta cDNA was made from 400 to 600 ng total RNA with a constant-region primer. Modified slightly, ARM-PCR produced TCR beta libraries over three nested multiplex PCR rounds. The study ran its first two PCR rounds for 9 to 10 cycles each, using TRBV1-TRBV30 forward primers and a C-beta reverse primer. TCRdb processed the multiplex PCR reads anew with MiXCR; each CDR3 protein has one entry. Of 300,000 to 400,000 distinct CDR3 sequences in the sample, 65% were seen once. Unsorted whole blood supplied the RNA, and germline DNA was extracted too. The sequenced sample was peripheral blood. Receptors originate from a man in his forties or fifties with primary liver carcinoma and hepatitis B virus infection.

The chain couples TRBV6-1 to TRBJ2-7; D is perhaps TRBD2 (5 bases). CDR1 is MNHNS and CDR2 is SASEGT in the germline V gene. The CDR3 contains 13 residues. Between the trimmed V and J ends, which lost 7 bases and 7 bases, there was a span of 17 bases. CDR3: CASILEAPEEQYF. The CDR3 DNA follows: TGTGCCAGCATTCTGGAGGCCCCTGAGGAGCAGTACTTC.

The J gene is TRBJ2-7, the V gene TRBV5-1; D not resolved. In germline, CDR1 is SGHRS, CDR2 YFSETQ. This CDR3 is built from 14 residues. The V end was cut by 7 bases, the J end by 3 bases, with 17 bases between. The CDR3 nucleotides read TGCGCCAGCTCCTGGACGCGCGGTGACTACGAGCAGTACTTC. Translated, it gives CASSWTRGDYEQYF.

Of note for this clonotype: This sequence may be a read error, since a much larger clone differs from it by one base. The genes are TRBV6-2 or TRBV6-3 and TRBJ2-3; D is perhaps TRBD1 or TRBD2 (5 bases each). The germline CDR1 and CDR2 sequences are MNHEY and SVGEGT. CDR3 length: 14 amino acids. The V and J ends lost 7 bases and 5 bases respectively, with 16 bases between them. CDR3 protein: CASNKWDGRDTQYF. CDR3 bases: TGTGCCAGCAACAAATGGGACGGCCGAGATACGCAGTATTTT.

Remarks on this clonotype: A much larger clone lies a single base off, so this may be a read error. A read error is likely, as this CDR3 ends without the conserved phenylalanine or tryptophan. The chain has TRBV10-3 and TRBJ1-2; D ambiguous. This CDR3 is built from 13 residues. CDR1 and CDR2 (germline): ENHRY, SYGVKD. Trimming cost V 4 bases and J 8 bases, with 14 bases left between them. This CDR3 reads CAISVTSAEGYTS. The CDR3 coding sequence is TGTGCCATCAGTGTCACTTCCGCCGAGGGCTACACCTCC.

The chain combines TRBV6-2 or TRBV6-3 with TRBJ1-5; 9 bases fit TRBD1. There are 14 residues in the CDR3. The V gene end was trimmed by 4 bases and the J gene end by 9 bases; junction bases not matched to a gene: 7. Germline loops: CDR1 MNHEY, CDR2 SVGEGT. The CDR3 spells CASSSAGTGWPQHF. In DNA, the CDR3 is TGTGCCAGCAGTTCCGCCGGGACAGGGTGGCCCCAGCATTTT.

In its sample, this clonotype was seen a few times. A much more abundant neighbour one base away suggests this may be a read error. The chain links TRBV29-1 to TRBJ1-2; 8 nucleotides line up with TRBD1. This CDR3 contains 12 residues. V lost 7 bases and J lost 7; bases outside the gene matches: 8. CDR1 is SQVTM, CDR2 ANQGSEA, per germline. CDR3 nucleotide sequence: TGCAGCGATAGAGAACAGGGGGGTGGCTACACCTTC. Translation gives CSDREQGGGYTF.

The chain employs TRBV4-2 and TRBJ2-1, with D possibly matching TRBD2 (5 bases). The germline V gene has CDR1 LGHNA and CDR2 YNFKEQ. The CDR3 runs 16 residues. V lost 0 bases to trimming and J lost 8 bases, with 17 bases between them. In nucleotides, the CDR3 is TGTGCCAGCAGCCAAGAAGGTACTATCGGGAAGGATGAGCAGTTCTTC. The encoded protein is CASSQEGTIGKDEQFF.

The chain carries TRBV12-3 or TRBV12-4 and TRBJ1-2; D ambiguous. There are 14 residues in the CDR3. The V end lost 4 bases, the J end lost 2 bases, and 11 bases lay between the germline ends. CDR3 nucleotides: TGTGCCAGCAGTTCTCGGACGGTAAACTATGGCTACACCTTC. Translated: CASSSRTVNYGYTF.

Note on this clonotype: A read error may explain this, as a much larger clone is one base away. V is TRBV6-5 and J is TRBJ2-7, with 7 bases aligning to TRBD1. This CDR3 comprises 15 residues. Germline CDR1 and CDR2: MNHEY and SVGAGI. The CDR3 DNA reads TGTGCCAGCAGTAATTCAGGGGGATCTTCCTACGAGCAGGACTTC. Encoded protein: CASSNSGGSSYEQDF.

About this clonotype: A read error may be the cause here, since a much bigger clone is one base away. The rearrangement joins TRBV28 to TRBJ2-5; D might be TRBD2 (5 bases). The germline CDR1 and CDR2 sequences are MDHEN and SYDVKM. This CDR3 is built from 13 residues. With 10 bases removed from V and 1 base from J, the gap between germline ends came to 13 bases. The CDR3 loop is CATNGVGQETQYF. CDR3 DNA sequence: TGTGCCACCAACGGGGTGGGCCAAGAGACCCAGTACTTC.

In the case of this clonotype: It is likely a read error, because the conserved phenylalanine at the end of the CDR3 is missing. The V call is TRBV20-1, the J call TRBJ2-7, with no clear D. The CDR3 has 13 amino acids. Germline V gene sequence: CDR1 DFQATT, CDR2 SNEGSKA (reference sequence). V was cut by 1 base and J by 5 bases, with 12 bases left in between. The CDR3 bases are TGCAGTGCTAGAGGAGGTGTTTACCACGAGCAGTACTTA. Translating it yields CSARGGVYHEQYL.

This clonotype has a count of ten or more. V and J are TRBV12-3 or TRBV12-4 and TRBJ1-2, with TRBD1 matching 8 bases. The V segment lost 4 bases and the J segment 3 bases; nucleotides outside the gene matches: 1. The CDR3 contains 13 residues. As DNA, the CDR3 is TGTGCCAGCAGTTGGGGACAGGACTATGGCTACACCTTC. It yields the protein CASSWGQDYGYTF.

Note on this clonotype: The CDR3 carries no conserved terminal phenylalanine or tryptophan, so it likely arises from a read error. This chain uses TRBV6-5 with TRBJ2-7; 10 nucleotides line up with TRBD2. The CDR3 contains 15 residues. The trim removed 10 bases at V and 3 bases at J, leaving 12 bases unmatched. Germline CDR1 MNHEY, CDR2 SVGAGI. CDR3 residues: CAIQSWASGSYEQYL. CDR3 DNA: TGTGCCATCCAGTCGTGGGCTAGCGGGAGCTACGAGCAGTACTTG.

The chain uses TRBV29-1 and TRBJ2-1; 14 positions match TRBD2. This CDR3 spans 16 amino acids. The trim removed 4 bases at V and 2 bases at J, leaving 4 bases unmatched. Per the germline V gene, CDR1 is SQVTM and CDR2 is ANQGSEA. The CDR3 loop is CSVAGLAGVPYNEQFF. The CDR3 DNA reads TGCAGCGTTGCGGGACTAGCGGGAGTTCCCTACAATGAGCAGTTCTTC.

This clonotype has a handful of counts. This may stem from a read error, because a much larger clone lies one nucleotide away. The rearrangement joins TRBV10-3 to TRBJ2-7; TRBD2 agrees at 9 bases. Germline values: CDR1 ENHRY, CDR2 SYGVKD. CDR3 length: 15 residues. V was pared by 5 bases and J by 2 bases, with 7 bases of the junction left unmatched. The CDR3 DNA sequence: TGTGCCATCAGTCAAAATAGCGGGAGTCCCTACGAGCAGTACTTC. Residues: CAISQNSGSPYEQYF.

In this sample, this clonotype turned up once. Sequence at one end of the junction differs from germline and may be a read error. Here the CDR3 reads CANSQALGGREQYF. The CDR3 nucleotides are TGCGCCAACAGCCAAGCCCTCGGGGGCAGGGAGCAGTACTTC. The chain recombines TRBV4-1 with TRBJ2-5; TRBD1 or TRBD2 may be the D gene (6 bases each). Germline V gene lookup returns CDR1 MGHRA and CDR2 YSYEKL. This CDR3 is built from 14 residues.

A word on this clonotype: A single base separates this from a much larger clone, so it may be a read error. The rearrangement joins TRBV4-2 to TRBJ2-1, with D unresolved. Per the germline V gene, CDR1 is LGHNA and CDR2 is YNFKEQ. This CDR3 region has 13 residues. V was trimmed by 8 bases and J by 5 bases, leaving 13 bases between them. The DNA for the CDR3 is TGTGCCAGCGGCCTAACCACGAACAATGAGCAGTTCTTC. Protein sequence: CASGLTTNNEQFF.

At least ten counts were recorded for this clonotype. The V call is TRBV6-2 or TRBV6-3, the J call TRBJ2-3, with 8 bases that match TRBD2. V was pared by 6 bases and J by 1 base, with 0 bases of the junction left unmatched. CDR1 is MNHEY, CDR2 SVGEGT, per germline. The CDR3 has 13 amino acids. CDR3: CASRAGGTDTQYF. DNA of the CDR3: TGTGCCAGCAGAGCGGGAGGCACAGATACGCAGTATTTT.

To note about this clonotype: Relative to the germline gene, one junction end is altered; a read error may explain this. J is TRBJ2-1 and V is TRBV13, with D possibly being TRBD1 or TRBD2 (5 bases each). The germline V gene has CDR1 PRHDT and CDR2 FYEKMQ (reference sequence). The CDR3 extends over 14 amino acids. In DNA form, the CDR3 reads TGTACCAGCAGCCCGGGACCTGCCTACAATGAGCGGTTCTTC. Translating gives CTSSPGPAYNERFF.

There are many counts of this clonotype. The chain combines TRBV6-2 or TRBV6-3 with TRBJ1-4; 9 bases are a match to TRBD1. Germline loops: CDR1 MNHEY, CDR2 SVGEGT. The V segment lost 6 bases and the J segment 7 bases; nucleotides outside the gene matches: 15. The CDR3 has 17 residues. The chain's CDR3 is CASRIGQGKRVGEKLFF. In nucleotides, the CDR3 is TGTGCCAGCAGAATCGGACAGGGGAAACGTGTTGGTGAAAAACTGTTTTTT.

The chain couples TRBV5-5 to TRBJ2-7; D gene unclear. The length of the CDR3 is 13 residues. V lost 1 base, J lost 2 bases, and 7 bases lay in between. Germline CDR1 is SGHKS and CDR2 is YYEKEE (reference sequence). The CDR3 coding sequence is TGTGCCAGCAGCTTGTCGAGCACCTACGAGCAGTACTTC. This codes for CASSLSSTYEQYF. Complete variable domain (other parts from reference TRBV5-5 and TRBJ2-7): DAGVTQSPTHLIKTRGQQVTLRCSPISGHKSVSWYQQVLGQGPQFIFQYYEKEERGRGNFPDRFSARQFPNYSSELNVNALLLGDSALYLCASSLSSTYEQYFGPGTRLTVT.